This paragraph reports one T cell receptor beta chain. Its specificity is not known. Sequencing used immunoSEQ multiplex PCR; TCRdb keeps in-frame clones, though not all of them. The sample lists fewer than 35,000 clones, around 95% occurring once. The sample originates from a study of circulating and synovial CD4+ cells in juvenile arthritis. CDR3 length: 17 amino acids. Germline-derived CDR1 and CDR2 are SGHVS and FQNEAQ. The V end lost 3 bases, the J end lost 7 bases, and 22 bases lay between the germline ends. Sequenced samples came from active juvenile idiopathic arthritis patients. Whole-study findings and limits: Compared with bulk blood, circulating pathogenic-like lymphocytes shared substantially more CDR3 sequences with synovial T cells. T cell genome counts differed by at least an order of magnitude between CPL and CD4 samples. Diversity here was lower than in bulk blood CD4 cells.

The sequence was obtained from a human donor with juvenile idiopathic arthritis. The sample taken for sequencing was CD4+ T cells from blood. The rearrangement joins TRBV7-8 to TRBJ2-1, with a tentative D call TRBD2 (6 bases). In nucleotides, the CDR3 is TGTGCCAGCAGCTTCACGGGAGTCCGGATCCCCGTGAATGAGCAGTTCTTC. It yields the protein CASSFTGVRIPVNEQFF.